This T cell receptor (beta chain) was recorded in a study of control samples from healthy donors and cancer patients. Germline CDR1 LGHDT, CDR2 YNNKEL (reference sequence). The V and J ends lost 0 bases and 4 bases respectively, with 1 base between them. The CDR3 has 11 amino acids. TCRdb keeps only in-frame clones here, not all; method: immunoSEQ multiplex PCR. Among more than 85,000 clones, about 90% were seen once, and the ten largest hold over 2%. Sequencing was done on a sample of blood. The TCR comes from a woman aged 18-30 years in good health. This chain links TRBV3-1 (or the pseudogene TRBV3-2) with TRBJ2-7, with D uncertain. For the CDR3, the DNA is TGTGCCAGCAGCCAAGATTACGAGCAGTACTTC. It codes for CASSQDYEQYF.